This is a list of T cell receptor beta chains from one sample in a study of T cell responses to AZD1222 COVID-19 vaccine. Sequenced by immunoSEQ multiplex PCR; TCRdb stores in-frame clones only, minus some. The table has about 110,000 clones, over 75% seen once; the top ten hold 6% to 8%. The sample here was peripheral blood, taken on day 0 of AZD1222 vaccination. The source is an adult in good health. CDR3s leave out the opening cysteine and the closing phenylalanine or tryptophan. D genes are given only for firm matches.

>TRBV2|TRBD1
ASLADRGDEKLF
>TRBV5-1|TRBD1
ASSLAPRQGTGETQY
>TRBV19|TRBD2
ASKQRESNSYNEQF
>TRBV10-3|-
AISEREMDTQY
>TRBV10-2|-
ASAVTANTEAF
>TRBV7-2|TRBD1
ASSFQGANEKLF
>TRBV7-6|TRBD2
ASSFQPGGDTQY
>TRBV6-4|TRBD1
ASSDSERQGADGYT
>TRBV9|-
ASSVAAGDYTEAF
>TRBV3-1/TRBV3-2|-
ATSAPGMGEQY
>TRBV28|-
ASSSLDPTGDTQY
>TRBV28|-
ASRLTGTPYGYT
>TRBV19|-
ASSNPPYNEQF
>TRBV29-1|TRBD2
SVASGGNSYNEQF
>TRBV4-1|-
ASSQDSDSGRDTQY
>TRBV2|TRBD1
ASSEEGTGNGSPLH
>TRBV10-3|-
AIKAANQPQH
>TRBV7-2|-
ASRAPNSFLNTEAF
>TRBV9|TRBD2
ASSALGGREQY
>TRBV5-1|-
ASSRLQGGGETQY
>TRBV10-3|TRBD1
AIAGSGGFNQPQH
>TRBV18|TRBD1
ASSYRTGGKIGELF
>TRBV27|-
ASSSLGETQY
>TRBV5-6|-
ASSLAKGSSFSYNEQF
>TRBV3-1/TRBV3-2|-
ASSQDRGLGQPQH
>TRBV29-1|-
SIPGRGGSETQY
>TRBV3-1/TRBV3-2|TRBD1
ASSQTDRGLQETQY
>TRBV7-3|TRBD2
ASSLTYGTSANTGELF
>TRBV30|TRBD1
AQGALGTDTQY
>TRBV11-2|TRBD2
ASSERGVNTGELF
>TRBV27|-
ASSLSYYRLNTEAF
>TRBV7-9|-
ASSLPPGRRTDTEAF
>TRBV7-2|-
ASSLVGHYEQY
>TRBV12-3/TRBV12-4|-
ASSLQAYEQY
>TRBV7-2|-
ASTLAGRTDTQY
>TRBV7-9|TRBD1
ASSLQGANQPQH
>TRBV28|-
ASRPGQFYEQY
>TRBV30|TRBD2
AWTSGGAILNEQF
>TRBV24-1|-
ATSDLLGGDTQY
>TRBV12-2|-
ASRFRDRATDTQY
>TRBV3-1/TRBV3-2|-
ASSQDAAVSYEQY
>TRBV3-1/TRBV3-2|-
ASSPRQGLLGEQY
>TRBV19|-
ASSITRNQPQH
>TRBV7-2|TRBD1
ASSSRDRGLRAEQF
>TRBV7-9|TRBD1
ASSPLGTANEQF
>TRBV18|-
ASSPPSTDTQY
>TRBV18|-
ASSRENTGELF
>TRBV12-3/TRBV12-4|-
ASSLIQGGEQF
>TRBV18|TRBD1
ASSDGQGVSGNTIY
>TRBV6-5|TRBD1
ASRQDRAGNQPQH
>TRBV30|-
AWGAGLRYEQY
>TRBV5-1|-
ASSLVAVISTDTQY
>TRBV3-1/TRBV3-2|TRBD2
ASSQELAGGNEQF
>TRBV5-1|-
ASSLNNRDMPLKGYT
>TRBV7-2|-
ASSLAVTPDTQY
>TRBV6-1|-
ASSEALRRLMNTEAF
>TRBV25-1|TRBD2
ASSEWGEGETQY
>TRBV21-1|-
ASSKGAGVCNEQF